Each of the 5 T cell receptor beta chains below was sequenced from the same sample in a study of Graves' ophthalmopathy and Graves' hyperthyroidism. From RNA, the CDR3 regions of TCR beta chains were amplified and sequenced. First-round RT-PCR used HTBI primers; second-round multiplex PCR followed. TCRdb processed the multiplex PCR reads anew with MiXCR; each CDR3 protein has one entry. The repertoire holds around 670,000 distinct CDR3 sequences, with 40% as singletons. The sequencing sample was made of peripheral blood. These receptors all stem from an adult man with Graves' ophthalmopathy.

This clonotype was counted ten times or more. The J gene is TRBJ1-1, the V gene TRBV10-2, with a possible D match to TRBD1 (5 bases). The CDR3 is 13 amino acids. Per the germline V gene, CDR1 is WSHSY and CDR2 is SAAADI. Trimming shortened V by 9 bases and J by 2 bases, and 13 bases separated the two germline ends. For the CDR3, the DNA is TGCGCCAGTTCAGGGAGAGGAAACACTGAAGCTTTCTTT. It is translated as CASSGRGNTEAFF.

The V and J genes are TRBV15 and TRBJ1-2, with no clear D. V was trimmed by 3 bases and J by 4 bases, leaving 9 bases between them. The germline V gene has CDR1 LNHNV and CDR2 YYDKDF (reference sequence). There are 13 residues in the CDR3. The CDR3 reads CATSSGIAYGYTF. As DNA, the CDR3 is TGTGCCACCAGCAGTGGAATAGCCTATGGCTACACCTTC.

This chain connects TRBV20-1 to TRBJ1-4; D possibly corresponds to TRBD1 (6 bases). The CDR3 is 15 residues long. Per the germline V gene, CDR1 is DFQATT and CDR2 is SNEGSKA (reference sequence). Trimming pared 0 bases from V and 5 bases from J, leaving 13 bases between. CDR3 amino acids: CSAREARGGNEKLFF. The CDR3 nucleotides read TGCAGTGCTAGAGAGGCACGGGGGGGCAATGAAAAACTGTTTTTT.

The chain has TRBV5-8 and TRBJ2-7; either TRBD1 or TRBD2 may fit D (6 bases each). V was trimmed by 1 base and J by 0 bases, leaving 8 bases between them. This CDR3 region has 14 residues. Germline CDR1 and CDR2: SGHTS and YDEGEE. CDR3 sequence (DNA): TGTGCCAGCAGCTTGAAGGGGGGCTCCTACGAGCAGTACTTC. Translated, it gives CASSLKGGSYEQYF.

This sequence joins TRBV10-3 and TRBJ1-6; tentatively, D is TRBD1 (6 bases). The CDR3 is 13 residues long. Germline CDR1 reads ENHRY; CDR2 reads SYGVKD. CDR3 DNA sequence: TGTGCTAGATCAGGGGAACAGTATTCACCCCTCCACTTT. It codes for CARSGEQYSPLHF.